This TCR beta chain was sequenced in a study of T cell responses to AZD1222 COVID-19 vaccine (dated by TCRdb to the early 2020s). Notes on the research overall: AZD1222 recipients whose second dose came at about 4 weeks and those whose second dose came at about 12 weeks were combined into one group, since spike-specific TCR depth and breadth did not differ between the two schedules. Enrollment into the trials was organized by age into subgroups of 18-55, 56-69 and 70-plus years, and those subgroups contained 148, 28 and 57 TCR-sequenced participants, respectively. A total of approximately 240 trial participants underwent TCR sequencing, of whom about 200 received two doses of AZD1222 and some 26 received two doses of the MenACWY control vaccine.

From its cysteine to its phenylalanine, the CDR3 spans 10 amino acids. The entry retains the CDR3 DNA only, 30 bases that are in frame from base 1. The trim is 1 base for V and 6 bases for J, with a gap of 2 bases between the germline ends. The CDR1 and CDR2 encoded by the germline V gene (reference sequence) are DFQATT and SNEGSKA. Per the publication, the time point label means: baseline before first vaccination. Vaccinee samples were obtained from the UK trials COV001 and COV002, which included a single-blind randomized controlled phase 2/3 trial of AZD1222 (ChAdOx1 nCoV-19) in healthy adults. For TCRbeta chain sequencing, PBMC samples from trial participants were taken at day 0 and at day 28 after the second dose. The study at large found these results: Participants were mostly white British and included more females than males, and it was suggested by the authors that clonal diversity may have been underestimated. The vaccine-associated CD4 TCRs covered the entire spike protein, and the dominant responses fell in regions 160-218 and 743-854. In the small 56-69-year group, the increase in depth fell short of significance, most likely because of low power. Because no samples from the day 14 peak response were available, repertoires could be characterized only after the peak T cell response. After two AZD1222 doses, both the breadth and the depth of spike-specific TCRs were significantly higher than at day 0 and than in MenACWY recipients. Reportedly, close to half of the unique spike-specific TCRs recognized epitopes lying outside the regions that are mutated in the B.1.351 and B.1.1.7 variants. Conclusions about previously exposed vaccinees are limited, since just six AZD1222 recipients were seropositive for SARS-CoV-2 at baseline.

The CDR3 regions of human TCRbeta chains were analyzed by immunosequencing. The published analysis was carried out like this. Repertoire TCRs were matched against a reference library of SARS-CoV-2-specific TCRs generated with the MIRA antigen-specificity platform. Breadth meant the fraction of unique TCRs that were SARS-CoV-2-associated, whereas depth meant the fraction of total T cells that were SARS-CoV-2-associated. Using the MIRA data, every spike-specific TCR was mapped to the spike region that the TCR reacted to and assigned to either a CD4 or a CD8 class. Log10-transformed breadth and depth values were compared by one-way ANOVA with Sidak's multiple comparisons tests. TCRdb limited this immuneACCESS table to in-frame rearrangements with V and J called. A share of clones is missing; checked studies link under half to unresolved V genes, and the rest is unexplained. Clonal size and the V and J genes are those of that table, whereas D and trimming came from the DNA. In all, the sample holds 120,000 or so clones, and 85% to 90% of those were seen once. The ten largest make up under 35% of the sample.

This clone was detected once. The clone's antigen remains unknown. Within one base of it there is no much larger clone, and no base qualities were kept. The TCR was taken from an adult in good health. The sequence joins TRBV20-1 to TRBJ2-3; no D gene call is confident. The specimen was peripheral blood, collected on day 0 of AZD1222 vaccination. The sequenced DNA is TGCAGTGCTAGAGGCGATACGCAGTATTTT. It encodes CSARGDTQYF.